Listed here is a single T cell receptor (beta chain). CDR3 length: 14 amino acids. Deletions cut 4 bases from V and 2 bases from J, with 11 bases between. CDR1 is LGHDT and CDR2 is YNNKEL in the germline V gene (reference sequence). The data were obtained in a study of blood T cell repertoires in COVID-19. Generated by immunoSEQ multiplex PCR, the TCRdb table keeps only in-frame clones and is missing some. The sample holds 130,000 or so clones, approximately 83% seen once. The receptor was isolated from a human donor in a cohort sampled during active COVID-19. The rearrangement joins TRBV3-1 (or the pseudogene TRBV3-2) to TRBJ1-1; D gene ambiguous. The specimen was peripheral blood. The CDR3 spells CASSPWQVNTEAFF. CDR3 sequence (DNA): TGTGCCAGCAGCCCCTGGCAGGTTAACACTGAAGCTTTCTTT.